These T cell receptor beta chains were read from a single sample in a study of blood T cell repertoires in COVID-19. Data came from immunoSEQ multiplex PCR; TCRdb stores just in-frame clones and leaves some out. This repertoire shows around 310,000 clones, nearly 90% found once; its top ten account for 0.95% to 1.3%. Source material: peripheral blood. These receptor sequences come from a woman aged 40-49 years with COVID-19, enrolled during active disease. The CDR3 runs from the conserved cysteine through the conserved F or W. D genes are given only for firm matches.

v_call: TRBV7-2; d_call: -; j_call: TRBJ2-7; cdr3_aa: CASSPGGLAGYEQYF
v_call: TRBV10-3; d_call: TRBD2; j_call: TRBJ2-2; cdr3_aa: CAISDPHATSGGNTGELFF
v_call: TRBV7-3; d_call: TRBD1; j_call: TRBJ1-1; cdr3_aa: CASSLSGGNTEAFF
v_call: TRBV5-1; d_call: -; j_call: TRBJ1-1; cdr3_aa: CASSSSVQMNTEAFF
v_call: TRBV4-2; d_call: -; j_call: TRBJ2-7; cdr3_aa: CASSPPGGLGKIYEQYF
v_call: TRBV6-1; d_call: -; j_call: TRBJ1-5; cdr3_aa: CASSEPGNQPQHF
v_call: TRBV5-8; d_call: TRBD1; j_call: TRBJ1-2; cdr3_aa: CASSSLWGTGGGGYTF
v_call: TRBV6-2/TRBV6-3; d_call: -; j_call: TRBJ1-2; cdr3_aa: CASSYADRYGYTF
v_call: TRBV28; d_call: -; j_call: TRBJ2-3; cdr3_aa: CASSPGTVRDTQYF
v_call: TRBV5-6; d_call: TRBD2; j_call: TRBJ2-1; cdr3_aa: CASSLSLAGYNEQFF
v_call: TRBV30; d_call: -; j_call: TRBJ2-3; cdr3_aa: CAWSKSGFTDTQYF
v_call: TRBV20-1; d_call: TRBD2; j_call: TRBJ2-4; cdr3_aa: CSALKGGIQYF
v_call: TRBV28; d_call: TRBD1; j_call: TRBJ1-2; cdr3_aa: CASLYPGGAKGYTF
v_call: TRBV21-1; d_call: -; j_call: TRBJ1-4; cdr3_aa: CASSRHWTGTNEKLFF
v_call: TRBV10-3; d_call: TRBD1; j_call: TRBJ2-7; cdr3_aa: CAIRGDRDSYEQYF
v_call: TRBV6-1; d_call: -; j_call: TRBJ2-7; cdr3_aa: CASSEARSYEQYF
v_call: TRBV5-6; d_call: -; j_call: TRBJ1-5; cdr3_aa: CASSRGQSNQPQHF
v_call: TRBV5-4; d_call: -; j_call: TRBJ2-5; cdr3_aa: CASSSPMVGGGEETQYF
v_call: TRBV29-1; d_call: -; j_call: TRBJ2-1; cdr3_aa: CSVEGTDRYNEQFF
v_call: TRBV5-1; d_call: TRBD2; j_call: TRBJ2-1; cdr3_aa: CASSPGLLAGPYNEQFF
v_call: TRBV7-9; d_call: TRBD1; j_call: TRBJ1-2; cdr3_aa: CASTSDRDLLLSYGYTF
v_call: TRBV9; d_call: TRBD1; j_call: TRBJ2-3; cdr3_aa: CASSARTGSFADTQYF